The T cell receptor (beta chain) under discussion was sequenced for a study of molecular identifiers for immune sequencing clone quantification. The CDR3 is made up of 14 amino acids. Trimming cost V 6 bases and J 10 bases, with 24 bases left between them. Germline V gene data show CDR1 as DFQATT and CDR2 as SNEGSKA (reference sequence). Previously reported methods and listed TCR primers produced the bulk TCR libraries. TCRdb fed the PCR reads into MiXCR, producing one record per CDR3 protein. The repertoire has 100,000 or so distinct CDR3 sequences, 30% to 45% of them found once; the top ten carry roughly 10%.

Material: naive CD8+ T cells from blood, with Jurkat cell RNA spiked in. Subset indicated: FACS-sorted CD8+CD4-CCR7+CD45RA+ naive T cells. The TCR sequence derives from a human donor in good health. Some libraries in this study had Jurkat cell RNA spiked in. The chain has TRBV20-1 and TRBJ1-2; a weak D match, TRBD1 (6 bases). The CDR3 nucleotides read TGCAGTGCCACAGGGTCCGATGCGTTATTCGTCTACACCTTC. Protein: CSATGSDALFVYTF.